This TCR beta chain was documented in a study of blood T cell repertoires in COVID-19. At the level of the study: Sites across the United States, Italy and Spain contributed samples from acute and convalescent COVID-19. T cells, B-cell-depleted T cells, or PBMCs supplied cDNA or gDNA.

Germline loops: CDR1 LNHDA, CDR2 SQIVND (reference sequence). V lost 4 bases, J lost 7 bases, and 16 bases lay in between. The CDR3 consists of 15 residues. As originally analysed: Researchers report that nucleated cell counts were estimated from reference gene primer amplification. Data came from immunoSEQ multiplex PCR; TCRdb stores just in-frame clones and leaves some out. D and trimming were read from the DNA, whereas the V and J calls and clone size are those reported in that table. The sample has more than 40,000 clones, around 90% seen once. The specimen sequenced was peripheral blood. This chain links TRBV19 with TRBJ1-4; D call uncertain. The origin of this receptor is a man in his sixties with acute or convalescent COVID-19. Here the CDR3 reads CASSTTGPGGEKLFF. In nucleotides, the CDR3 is TGTGCCAGTAGTACCACCGGACCAGGAGGTGAAAAACTGTTTTTT.